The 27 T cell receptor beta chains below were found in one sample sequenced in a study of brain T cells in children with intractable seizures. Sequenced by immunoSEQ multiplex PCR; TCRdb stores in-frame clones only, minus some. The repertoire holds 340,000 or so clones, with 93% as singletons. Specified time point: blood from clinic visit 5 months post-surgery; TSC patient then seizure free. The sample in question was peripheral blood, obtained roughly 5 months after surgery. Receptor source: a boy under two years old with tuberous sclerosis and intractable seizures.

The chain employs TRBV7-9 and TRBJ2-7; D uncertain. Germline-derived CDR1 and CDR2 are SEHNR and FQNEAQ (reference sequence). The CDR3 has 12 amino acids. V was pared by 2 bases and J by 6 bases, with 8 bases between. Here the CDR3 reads CASSLFSSEQYF. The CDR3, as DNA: TGTGCCAGCAGCTTATTCAGTTCCGAGCAGTACTTC.

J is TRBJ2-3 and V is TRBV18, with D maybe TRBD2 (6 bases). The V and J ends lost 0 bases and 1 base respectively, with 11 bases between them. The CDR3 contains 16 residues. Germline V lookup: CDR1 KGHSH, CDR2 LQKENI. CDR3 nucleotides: TGTGCCAGCTCACCACCCAAGGGAGGTCGCACAGATACGCAGTATTTT. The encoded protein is CASSPPKGGRTDTQYF.

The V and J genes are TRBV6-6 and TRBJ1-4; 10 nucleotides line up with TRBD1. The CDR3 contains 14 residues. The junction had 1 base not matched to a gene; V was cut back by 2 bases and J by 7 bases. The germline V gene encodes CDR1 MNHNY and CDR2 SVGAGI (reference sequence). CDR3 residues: CASSYGTGAEKLFF. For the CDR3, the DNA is TGTGCCAGCAGTTACGGGACAGGGGCTGAAAAACTGTTTTTT.

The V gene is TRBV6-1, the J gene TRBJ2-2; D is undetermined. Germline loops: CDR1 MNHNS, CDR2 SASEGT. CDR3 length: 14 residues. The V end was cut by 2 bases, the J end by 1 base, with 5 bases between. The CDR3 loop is CASSEPRNTGELFF. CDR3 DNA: TGTGCCAGCAGTGAACCCCGGAACACCGGGGAGCTGTTTTTT.

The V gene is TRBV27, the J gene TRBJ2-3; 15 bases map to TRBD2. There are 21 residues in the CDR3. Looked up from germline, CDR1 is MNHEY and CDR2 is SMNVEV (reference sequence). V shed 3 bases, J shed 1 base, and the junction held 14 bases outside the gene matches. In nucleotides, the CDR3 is TGTGCCAGCAGTTTTTTAGGGACTAGCGGGGGGTGGTATTGGGGCACAGATACGCAGTATTTT. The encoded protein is CASSFLGTSGGWYWGTDTQYF.

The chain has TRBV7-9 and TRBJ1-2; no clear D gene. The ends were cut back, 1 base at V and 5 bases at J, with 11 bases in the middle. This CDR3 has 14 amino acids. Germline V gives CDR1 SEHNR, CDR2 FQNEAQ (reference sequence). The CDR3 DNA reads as TGTGCCAGCAGCTTAGGGAGGGAACCTTATGGCTACACCTTC. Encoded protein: CASSLGREPYGYTF.

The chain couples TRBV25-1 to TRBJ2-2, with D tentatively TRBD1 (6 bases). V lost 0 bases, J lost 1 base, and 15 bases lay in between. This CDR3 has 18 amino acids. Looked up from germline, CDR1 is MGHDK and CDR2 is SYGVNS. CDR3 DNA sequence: TGTGCCAGCAGTGAATATTCGAGGGGGACGAAGAACACCGGGGAGCTGTTTTTT. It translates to CASSEYSRGTKNTGELFF.

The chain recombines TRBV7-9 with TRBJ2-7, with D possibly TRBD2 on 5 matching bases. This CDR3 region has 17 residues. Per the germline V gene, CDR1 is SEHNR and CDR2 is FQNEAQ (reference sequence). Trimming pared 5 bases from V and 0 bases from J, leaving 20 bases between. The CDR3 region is CASSSTSRTPSSYEQYF. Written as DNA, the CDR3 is TGTGCCAGCAGCAGCACCTCGCGGACTCCGAGCTCCTACGAGCAGTACTTC.

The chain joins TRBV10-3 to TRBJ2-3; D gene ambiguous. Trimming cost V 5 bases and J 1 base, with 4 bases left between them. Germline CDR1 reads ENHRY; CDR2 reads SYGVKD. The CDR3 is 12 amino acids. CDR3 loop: CAISNGTDTQYF. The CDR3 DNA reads TGTGCCATCAGTAACGGCACAGATACGCAGTATTTT.

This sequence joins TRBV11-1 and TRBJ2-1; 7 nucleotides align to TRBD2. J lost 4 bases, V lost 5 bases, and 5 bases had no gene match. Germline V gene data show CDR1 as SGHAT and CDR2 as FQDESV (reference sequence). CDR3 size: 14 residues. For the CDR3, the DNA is TGTGCCAGCAGCAAAGGCGGGGGTTACAATGAGCAGTTCTTC. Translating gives CASSKGGGYNEQFF. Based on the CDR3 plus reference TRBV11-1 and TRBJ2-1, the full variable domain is EAEVAQSPRYKITEKSQAVAFWCDPISGHATLYWYRQILGQGPELLVQFQDESVVDDSQLPKDRFSAERLKGVDSTLKIQPAELGDSAMYLCASSKGGGYNEQFFGPGTRLTVL.

CDR3 residues: CAISESVTVNQPQHF. The CDR3, as DNA: TGTGCCATCAGTGAGTCGGTGACAGTCAATCAGCCCCAGCATTTT. The chain links TRBV10-3 to TRBJ1-5; maybe TRBD1 (5 bases). The germline gives CDR1 ENHRY, CDR2 SYGVKD. V gave up 0 bases and J gave up 3 bases, with 9 bases separating them. The CDR3 loop spans 15 amino acids.

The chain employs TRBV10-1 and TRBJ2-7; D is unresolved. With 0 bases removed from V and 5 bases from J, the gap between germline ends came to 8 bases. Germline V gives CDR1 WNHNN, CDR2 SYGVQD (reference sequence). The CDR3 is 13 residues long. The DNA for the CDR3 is TGCGCCAGCAGTGAGTCGGCGTCGGACGAGCAGTACTTC. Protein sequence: CASSESASDEQYF.

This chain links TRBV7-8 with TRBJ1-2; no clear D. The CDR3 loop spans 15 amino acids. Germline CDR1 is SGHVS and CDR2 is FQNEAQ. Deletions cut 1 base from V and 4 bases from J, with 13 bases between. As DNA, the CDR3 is TGTGCCAGCAGCTTAGGTTTATGGGCGGGCTATGGCTACACCTTC. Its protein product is CASSLGLWAGYGYTF.

The CDR3 nucleotides are TGTGCCAGCACCCCTCCGGGAAACACCATATATTTT. Protein product: CASTPPGNTIYF. The V gene is TRBV5-8, the J gene TRBJ1-3; D is unresolved. Germline CDR1 SGHTS, CDR2 YDEGEE. V was clipped by 6 bases and J by 4 bases, with 8 bases between them. The CDR3 covers 12 residues.

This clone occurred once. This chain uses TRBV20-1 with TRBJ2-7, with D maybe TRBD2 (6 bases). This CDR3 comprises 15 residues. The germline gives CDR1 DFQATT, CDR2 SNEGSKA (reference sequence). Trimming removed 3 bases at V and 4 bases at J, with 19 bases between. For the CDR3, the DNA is TGCAGTGCTAGTGGGTCAGGAGCGGGTGTGTACGAGCAGTACTTC. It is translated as CSASGSGAGVYEQYF.

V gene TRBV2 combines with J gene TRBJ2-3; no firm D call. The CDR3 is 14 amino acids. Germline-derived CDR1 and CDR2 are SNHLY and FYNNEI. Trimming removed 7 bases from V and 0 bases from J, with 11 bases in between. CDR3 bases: TGTGCCAGCAAAGCCGGTTATAGCACAGATACGCAGTATTTT. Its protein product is CASKAGYSTDTQYF. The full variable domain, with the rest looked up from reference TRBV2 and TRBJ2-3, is EPEVTQTPSHQVTQMGQEVILRCVPISNHLYFYWYRQILGQKVEFLVSFYNNEISEKSEIFDDQFSVERPDGSNFTLKIRSTKLEDSAMYFCASKAGYSTDTQYFGPGTRLTVL.

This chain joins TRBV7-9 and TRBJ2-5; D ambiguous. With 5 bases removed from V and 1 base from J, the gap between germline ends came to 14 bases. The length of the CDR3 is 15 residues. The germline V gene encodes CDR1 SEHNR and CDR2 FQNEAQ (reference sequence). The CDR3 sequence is CASSPDHWVQETQYF. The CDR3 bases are TGTGCCAGCAGCCCGGACCATTGGGTCCAAGAGACCCAGTACTTC.

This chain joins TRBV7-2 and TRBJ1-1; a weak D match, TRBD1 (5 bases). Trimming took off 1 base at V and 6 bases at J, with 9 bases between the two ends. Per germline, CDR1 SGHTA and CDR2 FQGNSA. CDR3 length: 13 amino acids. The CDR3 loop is CASSLDWGAEAFF. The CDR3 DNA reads TGTGCCAGCAGCTTAGATTGGGGGGCTGAAGCTTTCTTT.

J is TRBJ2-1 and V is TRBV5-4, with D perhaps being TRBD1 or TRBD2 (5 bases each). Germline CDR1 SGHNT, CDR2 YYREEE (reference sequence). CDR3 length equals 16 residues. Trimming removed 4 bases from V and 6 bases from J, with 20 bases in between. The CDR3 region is CASSDGWGAGGNEQFF. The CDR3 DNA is TGTGCCAGCAGCGATGGGTGGGGCGCTGGGGGCAATGAGCAGTTCTTC.

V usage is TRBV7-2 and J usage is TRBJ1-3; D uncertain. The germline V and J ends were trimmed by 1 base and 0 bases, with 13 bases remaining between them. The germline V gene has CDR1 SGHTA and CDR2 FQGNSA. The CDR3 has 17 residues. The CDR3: CASSLGGTILSGNTIYF. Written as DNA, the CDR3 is TGTGCCAGCAGCTTAGGAGGCACTATTCTCTCTGGAAACACCATATATTTT. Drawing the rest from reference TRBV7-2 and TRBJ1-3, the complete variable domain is GAGVSQSPSNKVTEKGKDVELRCDPISGHTALYWYRQSLGQGLEFLIYFQGNSAPDKSGLPSDRFSAERTGGSVSTLTIQRTQQEDSAVYLCASSLGGTILSGNTIYFGEGSWLTVV.

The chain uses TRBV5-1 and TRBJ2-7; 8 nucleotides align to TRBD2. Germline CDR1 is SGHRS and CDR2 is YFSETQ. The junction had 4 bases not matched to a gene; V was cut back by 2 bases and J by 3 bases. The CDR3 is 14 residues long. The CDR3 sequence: CASSFGAGGYEQYF. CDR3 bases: TGCGCCAGCAGCTTCGGCGCGGGAGGCTACGAGCAGTACTTC.

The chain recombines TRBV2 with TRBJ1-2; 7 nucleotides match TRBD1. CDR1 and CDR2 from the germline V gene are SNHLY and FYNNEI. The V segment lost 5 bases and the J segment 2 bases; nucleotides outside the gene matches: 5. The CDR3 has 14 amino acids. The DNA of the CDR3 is TGTGCCAGCAGTTCAAAGACAGGGAACTATGGCTACACCTTC. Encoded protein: CASSSKTGNYGYTF.

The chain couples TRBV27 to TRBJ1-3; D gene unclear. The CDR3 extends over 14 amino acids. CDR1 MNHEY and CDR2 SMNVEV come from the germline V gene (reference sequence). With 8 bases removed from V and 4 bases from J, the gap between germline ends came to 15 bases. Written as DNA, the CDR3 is TGTGCCAGCGCGAGGAGCTATAGGGGAAACACCATATATTTT. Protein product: CASARSYRGNTIYF.

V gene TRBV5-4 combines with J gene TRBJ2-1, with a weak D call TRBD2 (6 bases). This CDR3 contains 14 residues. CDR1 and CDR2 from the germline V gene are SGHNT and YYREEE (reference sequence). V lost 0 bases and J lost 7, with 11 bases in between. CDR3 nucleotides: TGTGCCAGCAGCTTGGCTTTCGGGAGAAATGAGCAGTTCTTC. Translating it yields CASSLAFGRNEQFF.

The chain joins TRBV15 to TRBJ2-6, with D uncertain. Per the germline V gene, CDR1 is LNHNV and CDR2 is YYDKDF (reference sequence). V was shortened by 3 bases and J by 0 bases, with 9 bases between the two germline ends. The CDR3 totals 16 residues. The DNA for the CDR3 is TGTGCCACCAGCAGGGCACACAGCTCTGGGGCCAACGTCCTGACTTTC. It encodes CATSRAHSSGANVLTF.

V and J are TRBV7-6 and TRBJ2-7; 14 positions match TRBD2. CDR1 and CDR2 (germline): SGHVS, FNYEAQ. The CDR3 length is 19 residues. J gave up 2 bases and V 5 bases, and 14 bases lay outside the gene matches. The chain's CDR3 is CASSLGGTSGRSGAYEQYF. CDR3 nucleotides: TGTGCCAGCAGCCTGGGGGGGACTAGCGGGAGATCCGGTGCCTACGAGCAGTACTTC.

The CDR3 nucleotides read TGCAGTGCCAGTCCCACGGGACGGAGCACAGATACGCAGTATTTT. Translation: CSASPTGRSTDTQYF. The V gene is TRBV20-1, the J gene TRBJ2-3, with D tentatively TRBD1 or TRBD2 (5 bases each). Deletions cut 6 bases from V and 0 bases from J, with 16 bases between. The CDR3 has 15 residues. Germline CDR1 reads DFQATT; CDR2 reads SNEGSKA (reference sequence).